Here is one T cell receptor (beta chain) with its context. Per the study methods: The authors estimated nucleated cell counts from reference gene primer amplification. Sequencing was performed with immunoSEQ multiplex PCR; in TCRdb, only in-frame clones are kept and a portion is missing. D and trimming were read from the DNA, whereas the V and J calls and clone size are those reported in that table. The sample includes approximately 140,000 clones, around 84% seen only once; the top ten take 15% to 20%. This sample is part of a study of blood T cell repertoires in COVID-19. About the study: The cDNA or gDNA used as material had been derived from T cells, B-cell-depleted T cells, or PBMCs.

The CDR3 runs 15 residues. The V and J ends lost 3 bases and 8 bases respectively, with 14 bases between them. The germline V gene encodes CDR1 LNHDA and CDR2 SQIVND (reference sequence). The V and J genes are TRBV19 and TRBJ1-6, with a tentative D call TRBD1 (5 bases). Sequencing used peripheral blood. The source of this sequence is a woman older than 75 with acute or convalescent COVID-19. CDR3 region: CASSIGWGKDSPLHF. In DNA, the CDR3 is TGTGCCAGTAGTATTGGGTGGGGCAAGGATTCACCCCTCCACTTT.